Each of the 25 T cell receptor beta chains below was sequenced from the same sample in a study of neoadjuvant nivolumab and ipilimumab in lung cancer. Repertoires were generated with immunoSEQ multiplex PCR, while TCRdb's copy carries only in-frame clones and drops some. The profile shows about 18,000 clones, 60% to 85% of them singletons. Sequences were derived from tumor tissue, sampled after neoadjuvant nivolumab, alone or with ipilimumab, at or shortly before surgery. The source of these receptors is an adult with non-small cell lung cancer.

The V gene is TRBV14, the J gene TRBJ2-1, with a tentative D call TRBD1 (6 bases). CDR3 length: 13 amino acids. CDR1 is SGHDN, CDR2 FVKESK, per germline. The ends were cut back, 4 bases at V and 8 bases at J, with 12 bases in the middle. The CDR3 loop reads CASSPLGADEQFF. The CDR3 DNA follows: TGTGCCAGCAGCCCCTTGGGGGCCGATGAGCAGTTCTTC.

The chain has TRBV4-3 and TRBJ2-7; 7 bases agree with TRBD1. Germline values: CDR1 LGHNA, CDR2 YSLEER. This CDR3 is built from 14 residues. The V and J ends lost 2 bases and 4 bases, in that order; junction bases with no gene match: 5. The CDR3 coding sequence is TGCGCCAGCAGCCAACAGACAGGGAGATACGAGCAGTACTTC. Amino acids: CASSQQTGRYEQYF.

This clone was counted a few times. The V and J genes are TRBV28 and TRBJ1-1; 8 nucleotides align to TRBD1. The length of the CDR3 is 14 residues. From germline, CDR1 is MDHEN and CDR2 SYDVKM. Trimming took 2 bases from V and 5 from J; bases not matched to a gene: 4. The CDR3 here is CASSLPRGRTEAFF. The CDR3 DNA reads as TGTGCCAGCAGTTTACCCAGGGGGCGGACTGAAGCTTTCTTT.

The V and J genes are TRBV30 and TRBJ1-2; 8 bases fit TRBD1. The CDR3 sequence is 13 residues long. Trimming took 3 bases from V and 4 from J; bases not matched to a gene: 4. Germline V gene sequence: CDR1 GTSNPN, CDR2 SVGIG (reference sequence). DNA for the CDR3: TGTGCCTGGAGGGACAGGGCGGGCTATGGCTACACCTTC. Its translation is CAWRDRAGYGYTF.

The gene calls are TRBV7-9 and TRBJ2-3; D perhaps matches TRBD2 (6 bases). Germline V gene data show CDR1 as SEHNR and CDR2 as FQNEAQ (reference sequence). Trimming left V 5 bases short and J 6 bases short, with 18 bases between. This CDR3 spans 15 amino acids. The CDR3 DNA sequence: TGTGCCAGCAGCCCGTCGGAGGGCGCAGGTGATACGCAGTATTTT. It codes for CASSPSEGAGDTQYF.

The V call is TRBV4-1, the J call TRBJ1-5, with 7 nucleotides matching TRBD1. Germline CDR1 and CDR2: MGHRA and YSYEKL. With V trimmed by 0 bases and J by 0 bases, 14 bases remained unmatched. The CDR3 has 20 residues. The chain's CDR3 is CASSQDGTASKGGSNQPQHF. DNA of the CDR3: TGCGCCAGCAGCCAAGATGGGACAGCTTCCAAGGGAGGTAGCAATCAGCCCCAGCATTTT.

The chain carries TRBV6-5 and TRBJ1-4; no clear D. Trimming took 7 bases from V and 6 from J, leaving 18 bases between them. Germline values: CDR1 MNHEY, CDR2 SVGAGI. This CDR3 is 15 amino acids long. CDR3 loop: CASTPGRVKDEKLFF. The CDR3 DNA reads TGTGCCAGCACCCCGGGGAGGGTAAAGGATGAAAAACTGTTTTTT.

The chain carries TRBV6-5 and TRBJ2-7; 9 nucleotides align to TRBD1. Losses at the gene ends were 2 bases for V and 8 bases for J; bases not matched to a gene: 10. The CDR3 extends over 15 amino acids. Germline loops: CDR1 MNHEY, CDR2 SVGAGI. DNA for the CDR3: TGTGCCAGCAGTTACCGGCGACAGGGGGTTAACAAGCAGTACTTC. Its protein is CASSYRRQGVNKQYF.

The chain links TRBV19 to TRBJ1-5, with D unresolved. V was cut by 5 bases and J by 5 bases, with 10 bases left in between. CDR1 is LNHDA, CDR2 SQIVND, per germline (reference sequence). The CDR3 totals 13 residues. CDR3 coding DNA: TGTGCCAGTAGTGGGGAGGGATATCAGCCCCAGCATTTT. Amino acids: CASSGEGYQPQHF.

This chain links TRBV7-6 with TRBJ2-6; TRBD1 matches at 7 bases. Losses at the gene ends were 5 bases for V and 0 bases for J; bases not matched to a gene: 4. Per the germline V gene, CDR1 is SGHVS and CDR2 is FNYEAQ. The CDR3 covers 16 residues. CDR3 protein: CASSQTGYSGANVLTF. The CDR3 DNA follows: TGTGCCAGCAGCCAGACAGGGTACTCTGGGGCCAACGTCCTGACTTTC.

V is TRBV5-1 and J is TRBJ2-1; 8 bases map to TRBD2. V lost 1 base and J lost 7; bases outside the gene matches: 7. The CDR3 has 15 amino acids. Germline loops: CDR1 SGHRS, CDR2 YFSETQ. In DNA, the CDR3 is TGCGCCAGCAGCTTGAACGGGGGGGCAGGGAATGAGCAGTTCTTC. Amino acid sequence: CASSLNGGAGNEQFF.

The V and J genes are TRBV6-5 and TRBJ1-2, with D maybe TRBD1 (5 bases). From germline, CDR1 is MNHEY and CDR2 SVGAGI. The CDR3 has 14 residues. Trimming cost V 0 bases and J 4 bases, with 9 bases left between them. CDR3 in amino acids: CASSYSGESYGYTF. The CDR3 DNA reads TGTGCCAGCAGTTACTCGGGGGAATCCTATGGCTACACCTTC.

CDR3 region: CASSWNRVNYGYTF. In DNA, the CDR3 is TGTGCCAGCAGCTGGAACCGGGTGAACTATGGCTACACCTTC. This chain links TRBV7-2 with TRBJ1-2; D is undetermined. This CDR3 is built from 14 residues. Trimming cost V 4 bases and J 2 bases, with 11 bases left between them. Germline V gene lookup returns CDR1 SGHTA and CDR2 FQGNSA.

The chain uses TRBV7-9 and TRBJ2-1, with 12 positions matching TRBD2. This CDR3 spans 17 amino acids. Germline CDR1 is SEHNR and CDR2 is FQNEAQ (reference sequence). J lost 8 bases, V lost 1 base, and 9 bases had no gene match. CDR3 DNA: TGTGCCAGCAGCTTAGGGACTAGCGGGACAACCTTGGATGAGCAGTTCTTC. It is translated as CASSLGTSGTTLDEQFF.

This clone was seen a few times. The rearrangement joins TRBV29-1 to TRBJ2-5, with D perhaps matching TRBD1 or TRBD2 (5 bases each). There are 14 residues in the CDR3. The germline V and J ends were trimmed by 7 bases and 1 base, with 16 bases remaining between them. CDR1 is SQVTM, CDR2 ANQGSEA, per germline. The CDR3 nucleotides are TGCAGCGGTCCACCGGGACGGAGCCAAGAGACCCAGTACTTC. Translating it yields CSGPPGRSQETQYF.

The count of this clone is one. This chain links TRBV6-1 with TRBJ1-5; D gene ambiguous. V was trimmed by 6 bases and J by 4 bases, leaving 4 bases between them. Germline loops: CDR1 MNHNS, CDR2 SASEGT. The CDR3 runs 11 residues. The CDR3 DNA reads as TGTGCCAGCAGACTAAATCAGCCCCAGCATTTT. Amino acid sequence: CASRLNQPQHF.

The chain combines TRBV7-9 with TRBJ2-2; D gene unclear. From germline, CDR1 is SEHNR and CDR2 FQNEAQ (reference sequence). This CDR3 is built from 15 residues. V shed 4 bases and J shed 0 bases, with 9 bases lying between them. The CDR3 is CASSYYPPNTGELFF. CDR3 nucleotide sequence: TGTGCCAGCAGCTATTATCCACCGAACACCGGGGAGCTGTTTTTT. Using reference TRBV7-9 and TRBJ2-2 for the parts outside the CDR3, the full variable domain is DTGVSQNPRHKITKRGQNVTFRCDPISEHNRLYWYRQTLGQGPEFLTYFQNEAQLEKSRLLSDRFSAERPKGSFSTLEIQRTEQGDSAMYLCASSYYPPNTGELFFGEGSRLTVL.

The chain joins TRBV7-9 to TRBJ1-5, with 7 bases aligning to TRBD1. The germline V gene has CDR1 SEHNR and CDR2 FQNEAQ (reference sequence). The ends lost 6 bases at V and 2 bases at J; junction bases unmatched: 4. The CDR3 loop spans 14 amino acids. The CDR3 here is CASSPGTGNQPQHF. As DNA, the CDR3 is TGTGCCAGCAGTCCCGGGACAGGCAATCAGCCCCAGCATTTT.

This chain uses TRBV5-1 with TRBJ1-2; weak D call: TRBD1 (5 bases). Germline lookup yields CDR1 SGHRS and CDR2 YFSETQ. There are 13 residues in the CDR3. Trimming stripped 0 bases from V and 7 bases from J, with 10 bases between. The chain's CDR3 is CASSLGAGFGYTF. In nucleotides, the CDR3 is TGCGCCAGCAGCTTGGGGGCAGGGTTTGGCTACACCTTC.

CDR3: CASSLGHTTNTEAFF. The DNA for the CDR3 is TGTGCCAGCAGCTTGGGGCATACAACGAACACTGAAGCTTTCTTT. The V and J genes are TRBV5-8 and TRBJ1-1; D remains unclear. The germline V gene encodes CDR1 SGHTS and CDR2 YDEGEE. V dropped 0 bases and J dropped 1 base, with 10 bases sitting between them. The CDR3 contains 15 residues.

The table lists this clone with a few counts. The V call is TRBV28, the J call TRBJ2-7; no clear D. V lost 8 bases to trimming and J lost 2 bases, with 13 bases between them. The CDR3 loop spans 13 amino acids. Germline loops: CDR1 MDHEN, CDR2 SYDVKM. The CDR3 DNA reads TGTGCCAGCTCCCCGCCGGCGGCCTACGAGCAGTACTTC. Translated: CASSPPAAYEQYF.

This sequence joins TRBV30 and TRBJ2-5; D unresolved. This CDR3 contains 12 residues. Germline CDR1 GTSNPN, CDR2 SVGIG (reference sequence). The ends were cut back, 4 bases at V and 4 bases at J, with 10 bases in the middle. The CDR3: CAWTNTVETQYF. For the CDR3, the DNA is TGTGCCTGGACGAATACGGTAGAGACCCAGTACTTC.

The chain employs TRBV4-3 and TRBJ1-5, with D possibly being TRBD1 (5 bases). The germline V gene has CDR1 LGHNA and CDR2 YSLEER. Trimming left V 4 bases short and J 1 base short, with 11 bases between. The CDR3 has 15 amino acids. The CDR3 nucleotides read TGCGCCAGCAGCCCAACACACAGGAGCAATCAGCCCCAGCATTTT. This codes for CASSPTHRSNQPQHF.

The gene calls are TRBV5-5 and TRBJ2-5; weak D call: TRBD1 (6 bases). The CDR3 runs to 13 residues. V was shortened by 5 bases and J by 2 bases, with 10 bases between the two germline ends. CDR1 and CDR2 (germline): SGHKS, YYEKEE (reference sequence). The CDR3 DNA follows: TGTGCCAGCAGTAGGACAGCGCAAGAGACCCAGTACTTC. Translation: CASSRTAQETQYF.

The V and J genes are TRBV19 and TRBJ1-1, with unresolved D. CDR3 length equals 13 residues. V was pared by 3 bases and J by 1 base, with 6 bases between. Looked up from germline, CDR1 is LNHDA and CDR2 is SQIVND (reference sequence). The CDR3: CASSMVKNTEAFF. The CDR3, as DNA: TGTGCCAGTAGTATGGTGAAGAACACTGAAGCTTTCTTT.